The 7 T cell receptor beta chains presented below share a single source sample, sequenced in a study of T cells in Graves' hyperthyroidism and ophthalmopathy. RNA transcripts gave rise to amplified TCR beta CDR3 regions. Initially, a first-round RT-PCR of the TCR CDR3 employed the HTBI primer set. TCRdb recomputed calls from the multiplex PCR reads with MiXCR, one row per CDR3 protein. The table lists nearly 600,000 distinct CDR3 sequences, roughly 14% of them singletons, with 5.8% in the top ten. Sequences were obtained from blood. Receptors were obtained from a woman under 40 with Graves' hyperthyroidism that later progressed to Graves' ophthalmopathy.

V gene TRBV3-1 combines with J gene TRBJ1-1, with D maybe TRBD1 (6 bases). Germline V gives CDR1 LGHDT, CDR2 YNNKEL (reference sequence). Trimming removed 0 bases from V and 5 bases from J, with 16 bases in between. The length of the CDR3 is 16 residues. The CDR3 DNA sequence: TGTGCCAGCAGCCAAGACTCGGGGGGGCGGGTGACTGAAGCTTTCTTT. Amino acids: CASSQDSGGRVTEAFF.

Many counts were recorded for this clonotype. The chain has TRBV29-1 and TRBJ2-1; D call uncertain. The CDR3 consists of 14 residues. CDR1 is SQVTM and CDR2 is ANQGSEA in the germline V gene. V dropped 3 bases and J dropped 4 bases, with 13 bases sitting between them. The DNA for the CDR3 is TGCAGCGTTGAGCTATCAGGTCAATACAATGAGCAGTTCTTC. It specifies CSVELSGQYNEQFF.

This clonotype was counted at least ten times. The genes are TRBV5-1 and TRBJ2-5; possibly TRBD1 or TRBD2 for D (5 bases each). This CDR3 comprises 12 residues. Trimming took 0 bases from V and 12 from J, leaving 12 bases between them. Germline-derived CDR1 and CDR2 are SGHRS and YFSETQ. This CDR3 reads CASSLVGELEYF. In nucleotides, the CDR3 is TGCGCCAGCAGCTTGGTGGGGGAACTTGAGTACTTC.

On this clonotype itself: A much larger clone differs from this one at a single base, so this may be a read error. V is TRBV24-1 and J is TRBJ2-7; 8 nucleotides align to TRBD2. The V gene's germline CDR1 is KGHDR and CDR2 SFDVKD. The CDR3 consists of 15 residues. The CDR3 protein is CATSDYREGTYKQYF. CDR3 nucleotide sequence: TGTGCCACCAGTGATTATCGGGAGGGAACCTACAAGCAGTACTTC.

The chain recombines TRBV30 with TRBJ1-5; D uncertain. Germline lookup yields CDR1 GTSNPN and CDR2 SVGIG (reference sequence). V lost 2 bases and J 3 bases, leaving 8 bases between the germline ends. This CDR3 is 13 amino acids long. The CDR3 is CAWSSGTNQPQHF. CDR3 in DNA: TGTGCCTGGAGTTCAGGTACCAATCAGCCCCAGCATTTT.

The table lists this clonotype with many counts. The rearrangement uses TRBV13 and TRBJ1-1, with D possibly TRBD1 on 6 matching bases. Germline CDR1 and CDR2: PRHDT and FYEKMQ (reference sequence). The CDR3 is made up of 17 amino acids. V lost 1 base, J lost 0 bases, and 15 bases lay in between. This CDR3 is CASSLVEGGTMNTEAFF. The CDR3 DNA follows: TGTGCCAGCAGCTTAGTAGAGGGGGGGACCATGAACACTGAAGCTTTCTTT.

Points on this clonotype: It may be a read error: a sequence one base away is much more abundant. The rearrangement joins TRBV20-1 to TRBJ2-3; 7 bases map to TRBD1. This CDR3 contains 16 residues. Germline CDR1 and CDR2: DFQATT and SNEGSKA (reference sequence). V trimming: 3 bases; J trimming: 2 bases; junction bases outside the gene matches: 11. CDR3 in DNA: TGCAGTGCTAGGACACTAGGGGGCCTAGTCACAGATACGCAGTATTTT. Encoded protein: CSARTLGGLVTDTQYF.